These 20 T cell receptor beta chains share one sample of origin, sequenced in a study of vaccination effects on CD4 cells after COVID-19. TCRdb's table, derived via immunoSEQ multiplex PCR, lists solely in-frame clones and lacks some. The data contain over 30,000 clones, roughly 70% of them singletons. ViraFEST assay sequencing came after antigen-specific CD4+ T cells were expanded with viral peptide pools. Upon completion of about 10 days in culture, CD4+ T cells were isolated. Vaccinees lacked prior SARS-CoV-2 infection and tested negative for nucleocapsid antibodies. These TCRs' antigens remain unknown. Sequenced here: CD4+ T cells from PBMCs cultured with SARS-CoV-2 spike peptides, sampled before COVID-19 vaccination. The receptors were gathered from a human donor who received a COVID-19 vaccine.

The chain couples TRBV9 to TRBJ2-2; 11 nucleotides agree with TRBD2. With V trimmed by 3 bases and J by 15 bases, 19 bases remained unmatched. Germline CDR1 and CDR2: SGDLS and YYNGEE. This CDR3 region has 17 residues. In nucleotides, the CDR3 is TGTGCCAGCAGCGCTTCACCTAGTAGCGGGGGGGCCCCCAGAGTGTTTTTT. Protein: CASSASPSSGGAPRVFF. Variable domain in full (rest from reference TRBV9 and TRBJ2-2): DSGVTQTPKHLITATGQRVTLRCSPRSGDLSVYWYQQSLDQGLQFLIQYYNGEERAKGNILERFSAQQFPDLHSELNLSSLELGDSALYFCASSASPSSGGAPRVFFGEGSRLTVL.

This rearrangement joins TRBV4-2 to TRBJ1-5; perhaps TRBD1 as D (5 bases). Germline CDR1 and CDR2: LGHNA and YNFKEQ. V was pared by 5 bases and J by 6 bases, with 14 bases between. The CDR3 has 14 residues. CDR3 residues: CASSSDKVGQPQHF. DNA for the CDR3: TGTGCCAGCAGCTCGGACAAGGTTGGTCAGCCCCAGCATTTT.

To note about this clone: Within the sample, other DNA sequences also encode this same CDR3. The rearrangement links TRBV6-2 or TRBV6-3 to TRBJ1-1; the D gene is possibly TRBD1 (5 bases). CDR3 size: 13 residues. V lost 3 bases, J lost 1 base, and 6 bases lay in between. Germline assignment: CDR1 MNHEY and CDR2 SVGEGT. The CDR3 nucleotides are TGTGCCAGCAGTTATAGGGGGAACACTGAAGCTTTCTTT. This translates into CASSYRGNTEAFF.

The chain recombines TRBV20-1 with TRBJ2-5, with TRBD2 as a possible D gene (7 bases). CDR1 is DFQATT, CDR2 SNEGSKA, per germline (reference sequence). The CDR3 contains 16 residues. Deletions cut 3 bases from V and 4 bases from J, with 21 bases between. The CDR3 DNA is TGCAGTGCTAGTCCGGCTAGCGGTTGGGGGGCAGAGACCCAGTACTTC. Amino acid sequence: CSASPASGWGAETQYF.

V usage is TRBV5-1 and J usage is TRBJ2-1, with 7 bases aligning to TRBD2. After removal of 1 base from V and 5 bases from J, the junction contained 15 bases not matched to a gene. Germline V gene data show CDR1 as SGHRS and CDR2 as YFSETQ. This CDR3 has 18 residues. In DNA, the CDR3 is TGCGCCAGCAGCTTGACTAGCGTCGCGATTAGGCCCCACAATGAGCAGTTCTTC. Residues: CASSLTSVAIRPHNEQFF.

The gene calls are TRBV2 and TRBJ1-2; 8 bases match TRBD1. The CDR3 runs to 13 residues. The V gene end was trimmed by 9 bases and the J gene end by 0 bases; junction bases not matched to a gene: 3. The germline V gene encodes CDR1 SNHLY and CDR2 FYNNEI. CDR3 nucleotides: TGTGCCAGGAGGACAGGGTCTAACTATGGCTACACCTTC. Its translation: CARRTGSNYGYTF.

This chain connects TRBV19 to TRBJ1-2, with no clear D. The V gene lost 6 bases and the J gene lost 5 bases, with 13 bases spanning the gap. The germline gives CDR1 LNHDA, CDR2 SQIVND (reference sequence). CDR3 size: 13 residues. The CDR3 reads CASRPGGPYGYTF. CDR3 nucleotide sequence: TGTGCCAGTAGACCCGGAGGGCCTTATGGCTACACCTTC.

The chain combines TRBV6-5 with TRBJ1-2; TRBD1 agrees at 10 bases. Germline V gives CDR1 MNHEY, CDR2 SVGAGI. CDR3 length equals 15 residues. The V gene end was trimmed by 8 bases and the J gene end by 3 bases; junction bases not matched to a gene: 9. For the CDR3, the DNA is TGTGCCAGCGCAGCTTCGGGACAGGGGTACTATGGCTACACCTTC. Its translation is CASAASGQGYYGYTF.

This chain connects TRBV3-1 (or the pseudogene TRBV3-2) to TRBJ1-2; 8 positions agree with TRBD1. Germline CDR1 and CDR2: LGHDT and YNNKEL (reference sequence). The CDR3 totals 14 residues. With 4 bases clipped from V and 7 bases from J, the junction kept 8 bases outside the gene matches. The CDR3 reads CASSLGGQASGYTF. For the CDR3, the DNA is TGTGCCAGCAGCCTAGGGGGACAGGCGAGTGGCTACACCTTC.

The chain recombines TRBV6-5 with TRBJ2-7; possibly TRBD1 or TRBD2 for D (5 bases each). The V end lost 7 bases, the J end lost 2 bases, and 15 bases lay between the germline ends. The CDR3 is 14 amino acids. Germline CDR1 reads MNHEY; CDR2 reads SVGAGI. Here the CDR3 DNA reads TGTGCCAGCAAACGGGACCAGCGACCCTACGAGCAGTACTTC. It encodes CASKRDQRPYEQYF.

The chain uses TRBV28 and TRBJ2-7; 12 bases are shared with TRBD2. This CDR3 spans 16 amino acids. The J segment lost 0 bases and the V segment lost 6 bases, leaving 6 bases of the junction unmatched. CDR1 and CDR2 from the germline V gene are MDHEN and SYDVKM. The CDR3 region has the DNA TGTGCCAGCAGCCACCTGACTAGCGGGAGCTCCTACGAGCAGTACTTC. It codes for CASSHLTSGSSYEQYF.

The chain has TRBV4-1 and TRBJ2-5; either TRBD1 or TRBD2 may supply D (5 bases each). Germline loops: CDR1 MGHRA, CDR2 YSYEKL. Trimming cost V 0 bases and J 4 bases, with 15 bases left between them. There are 16 residues in the CDR3. In DNA, the CDR3 is TGCGCCAGCAGCCAAGACACCAGCAGGGCGGGAGAGACCCAGTACTTC. Translating gives CASSQDTSRAGETQYF.

The J gene is TRBJ2-7, the V gene TRBV19; possible D gene TRBD2, 6 bases. The CDR3 has 14 amino acids. Germline CDR1 is LNHDA and CDR2 is SQIVND (reference sequence). V lost 7 bases to trimming and J lost 3 bases, with 16 bases between them. DNA of the CDR3: TGTGCCAGTAAAAAGACTAGTTTTAACTACGAGCAGTACTTC. Translated, it gives CASKKTSFNYEQYF.

Here the CDR3 DNA reads TGTGCCTGGAGTGTACGTTCAGGCCCTCGCACCTTC. Protein product: CAWSVRSGPRTF. This rearrangement joins TRBV30 to TRBJ1-2; D is ambiguous. Germline V gene lookup returns CDR1 GTSNPN and CDR2 SVGIG (reference sequence). Trimming stripped 0 bases from V and 13 bases from J, with 15 bases between. The CDR3 consists of 12 residues.

The V call is TRBV2, the J call TRBJ1-2; TRBD1 is a possible D gene (5 bases). Trimming left V 3 bases short and J 8 bases short, with 16 bases between. CDR1 and CDR2 (germline): SNHLY, FYNNEI. The length of the CDR3 is 14 residues. Here the CDR3 reads CASSESRQREGYTF. CDR3 sequence (DNA): TGTGCCAGCAGTGAGTCCCGACAGAGAGAGGGCTACACCTTC.

The J gene is TRBJ1-4, the V gene TRBV6-6; the D gene is possibly TRBD1 (5 bases). The CDR3 spans 14 residues. Deletions cut 0 bases from V and 3 bases from J, with 5 bases between. Per the germline V gene, CDR1 is MNHNY and CDR2 is SVGAGI (reference sequence). The CDR3 bases are TGTGCCAGCAGTTACTCGGGGGCTAATGAAAAACTGTTTTTT. Translated, it gives CASSYSGANEKLFF.

The chain uses TRBV30 and TRBJ2-3; 15 bases agree with TRBD2. The germline V gene has CDR1 GTSNPN and CDR2 SVGIG (reference sequence). The CDR3 has 17 amino acids. V trimming: 3 bases; J trimming: 4 bases; junction bases outside the gene matches: 8. CDR3 residues: CAWSRKRTSGGADTQYF. The CDR3, as DNA: TGTGCCTGGAGCAGAAAGCGGACTAGCGGGGGGGCAGATACGCAGTATTTT. The whole variable domain, remainder taken from reference TRBV30 and TRBJ2-3, is SQTIHQWPATLVQPVGSPLSLECTVEGTSNPNLYWYRQAAGRGLQLLFYSVGIGQISSEVPQNLSASRPQDRQFILSSKKLLLSDSGFYLCAWSRKRTSGGADTQYFGPGTRLTVL.

The V call is TRBV9, the J call TRBJ1-1; 9 bases agree with TRBD1. The germline gives CDR1 SGDLS, CDR2 YYNGEE. The CDR3 loop spans 17 amino acids. V trimming: 1 base; J trimming: 1 base; junction bases outside the gene matches: 8. CDR3 coding DNA: TGTGCCAGCAGCGTAAGTTCGGGACAGGGCCCGAACACTGAAGCTTTCTTT. It is translated as CASSVSSGQGPNTEAFF.

This chain connects TRBV6-1 to TRBJ2-5; D is ambiguous. The V and J ends lost 2 bases and 7 bases respectively, with 11 bases between them. Germline V gene lookup returns CDR1 MNHNS and CDR2 SASEGT. This CDR3 has 13 amino acids. The CDR3 nucleotides read TGTGCCAGCAGTGAAAGCGCGGTCGGGACCCAGTACTTC. Protein sequence: CASSESAVGTQYF.

The CDR3 here is CASSLKDTYNEQFF. In nucleotides, the CDR3 is TGCGCCAGCAGCTTGAAGGACACCTACAATGAGCAGTTCTTC. The genes are TRBV5-1 and TRBJ2-1, with D possibly being TRBD1 (5 bases). V shed 1 base and J shed 2 bases, with 7 bases lying between them. The CDR3 contains 14 residues. Germline CDR1 and CDR2: SGHRS and YFSETQ.